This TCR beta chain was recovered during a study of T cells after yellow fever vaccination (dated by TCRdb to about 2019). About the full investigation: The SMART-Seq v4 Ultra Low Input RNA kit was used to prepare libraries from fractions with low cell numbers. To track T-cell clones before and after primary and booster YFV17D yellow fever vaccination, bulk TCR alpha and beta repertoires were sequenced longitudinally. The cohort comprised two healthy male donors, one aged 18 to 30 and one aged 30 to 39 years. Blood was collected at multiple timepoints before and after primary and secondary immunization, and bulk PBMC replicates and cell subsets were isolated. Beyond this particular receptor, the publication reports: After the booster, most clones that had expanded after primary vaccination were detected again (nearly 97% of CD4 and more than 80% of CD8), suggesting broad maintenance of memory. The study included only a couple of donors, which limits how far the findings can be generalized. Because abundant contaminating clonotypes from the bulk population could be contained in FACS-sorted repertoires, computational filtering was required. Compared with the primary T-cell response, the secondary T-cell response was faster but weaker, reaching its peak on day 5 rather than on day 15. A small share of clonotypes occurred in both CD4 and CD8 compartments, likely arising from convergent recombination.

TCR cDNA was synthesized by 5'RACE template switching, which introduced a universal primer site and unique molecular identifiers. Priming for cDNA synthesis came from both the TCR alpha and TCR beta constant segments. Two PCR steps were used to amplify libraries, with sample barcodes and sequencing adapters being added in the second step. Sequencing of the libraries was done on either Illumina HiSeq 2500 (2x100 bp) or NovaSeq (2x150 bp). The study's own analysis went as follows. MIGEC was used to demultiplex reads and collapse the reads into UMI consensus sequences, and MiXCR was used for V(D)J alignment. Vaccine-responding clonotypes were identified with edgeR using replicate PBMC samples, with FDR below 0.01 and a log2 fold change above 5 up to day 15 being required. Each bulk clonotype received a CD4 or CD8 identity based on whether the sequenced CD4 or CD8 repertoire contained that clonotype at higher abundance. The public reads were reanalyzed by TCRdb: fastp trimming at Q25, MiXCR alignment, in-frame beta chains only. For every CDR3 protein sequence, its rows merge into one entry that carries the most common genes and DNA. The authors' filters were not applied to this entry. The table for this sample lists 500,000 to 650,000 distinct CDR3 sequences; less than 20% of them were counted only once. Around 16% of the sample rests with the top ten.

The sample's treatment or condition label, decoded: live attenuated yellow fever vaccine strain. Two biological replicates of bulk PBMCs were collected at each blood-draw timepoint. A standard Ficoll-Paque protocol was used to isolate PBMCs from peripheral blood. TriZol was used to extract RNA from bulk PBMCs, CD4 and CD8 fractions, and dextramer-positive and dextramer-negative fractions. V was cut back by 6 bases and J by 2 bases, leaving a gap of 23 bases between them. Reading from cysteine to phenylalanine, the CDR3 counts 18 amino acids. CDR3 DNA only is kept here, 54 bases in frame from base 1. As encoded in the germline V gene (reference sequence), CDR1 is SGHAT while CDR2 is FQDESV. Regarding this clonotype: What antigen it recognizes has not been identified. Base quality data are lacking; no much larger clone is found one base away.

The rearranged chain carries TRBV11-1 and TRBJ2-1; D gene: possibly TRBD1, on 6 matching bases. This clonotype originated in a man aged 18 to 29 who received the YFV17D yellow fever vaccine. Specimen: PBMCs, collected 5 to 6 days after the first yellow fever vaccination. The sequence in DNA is TGTGCCAGCAGTAAAAAGTATAGACAGGCCTTGCCCTACAATGAGCAGTTCTTC. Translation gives CASSKKYRQALPYNEQFF. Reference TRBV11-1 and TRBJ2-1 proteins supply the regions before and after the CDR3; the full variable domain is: EAEVAQSPRYKITEKSQAVAFWCDPISGHATLYWYRQILGQGPELLVQFQDESVVDDSQLPKDRFSAERLKGVDSTLKIQPAELGDSAMYLCASSKKYRQALPYNEQFFGPGTRLTVL.